The TCR beta chain under discussion was sequenced for a study of blood T cell repertoires in COVID-19 (TCRdb year 2020). For context, the study as a whole: Samples from collaborators originated in the United States, Italy and Spain and spanned both the acute and convalescent phases of COVID-19. The prospective study material was composed of cDNA or gDNA derived from T cells, B-cell-depleted T cells, or PBMCs. The dataset comprised deeply sampled blood TCRbeta repertoires from subjects exposed to, actively infected with, or recovered from COVID-19. The repertoires were released in a freely available public database meant as a resource for research on the immune response to SARS-CoV-2. The samples were drawn from the first 160 participants of the ongoing ImmuneRACE study and from roughly 1,300 subjects provided by 6 global collaborators. The sample metadata nearly always contained a de-identified subject ID, COVID-19 status, age in years and sex. Where available, HLA class I and class II types were obtained from metadata supplied by the sample provider rather than from assay-based typing. Overall study results and their limits: The amount of clinical and demographic metadata varied by source and participant and was provided uncurated.

The CDR3 spans 17 residues, from the cysteine through the phenylalanine. Kept here is only the CDR3 DNA, which spans 51 bases and is read in frame from base 1. The table lists this clone with a few counts. Its recognized antigen is unknown. No clone much larger than this one lies a single base away; base qualities are absent. Each collaborating institution followed its own protocols to collect whole blood in K2EDTA tubes. For TCRbeta analysis, collaborator samples were shipped as frozen whole blood, as isolated PBMCs, or as DNA extracted from either sample type. TCRbeta CDR3 regions were amplified from genomic DNA by means of the immunoSEQ Assay, a bias-controlled multiplex PCR. In the original analysis: The number of nucleated cells in each sample was estimated by amplification of reference gene primers within the assay. To quantify the absolute abundance of each unique TCRbeta CDR3 rearrangement, sequence reads were collapsed and filtered. For each sample, productive Simpson clonality was calculated as the square root of Simpson's diversity index across productive rearrangements. Here the immuneACCESS table is served through TCRdb, limited to in-frame sequences with V and J called. Missing clones are a known gap in these copies; in checked studies unresolved V genes cover under half, and the rest lacks a known reason. The DNA was the basis for D and trimming; V, J and clone size are from that table. The sample includes 45,000 to 65,000 clones, with 77% observed a single time. The ten largest clones capture 43% of the sample.

This receptor was obtained from a man between 70 and 80 years old with active or convalescent COVID-19. The sample comprised peripheral blood. The chain joins TRBV21-1 to TRBJ2-1; whether TRBD2, the table's D call, matches the DNA was not checked. TRBV21-1 counts as a pseudogene. The sequence in DNA is TGTGCCAGCAGCAAATCGGGACTAGCGGGAGTATTGGATGAGCAGTTCTTC. Its protein reads: CASSKSGLAGVLDEQFF.